This is a list of T cell receptor beta chains from one sample in a study of blood T cell repertoires in COVID-19. The protocol was immunoSEQ multiplex PCR, while the TCRdb copy is restricted to in-frame clones and leaves out a portion. This sample has around 120,000 clones; around 80% occur once, and the top ten carry 3.5% to 4.5%. What was sequenced was peripheral blood. Receptors originate from a woman of 80 years or more with acute or convalescent COVID-19. CDR3s include the opening cysteine and the closing phenylalanine or tryptophan. Each record gives: clone size, V gene, D gene, J gene, CDR3 DNA, CDR3 protein. A D gene is named only where the DNA matches it firmly. Where a row states a size, it is once, few, many or the class of an expanded clone; other rows omit it.

>.|TRBV6-1|.|TRBJ2-5
TGTGCCAGCAGTGGGGCCCAAGAGACCCAGTACTTC
CASSGAQETQYF
>.|TRBV9|.|TRBJ2-5
TGTGCCAGCAGTTACAGTCTCACCCAGACCCAGTACTTC
CASSYSLTQTQYF
>.|TRBV28|.|TRBJ1-2
TGTGCCAGCAGTTTAGAGGGAGAATATGGCTACACCTTC
CASSLEGEYGYTF
>once|TRBV19|.|TRBJ1-1
TGTGCCAGTAGCCGACAGGCTTTAGACACTGAAGCTTTCTTT
CASSRQALDTEAFF
>.|TRBV29-1|.|TRBJ2-5
TGCAGCGTCATGGACTACAGCCGGGAGACCCAGTACTTC
CSVMDYSRETQYF
>.|TRBV19|TRBD1|TRBJ1-6
TGTGCCAGTAGTATTTATCCGGGACAGGGTAATTCACCCCTCCACTTT
CASSIYPGQGNSPLHF
>.|TRBV19|.|TRBJ1-2
TGTGCCAGTGCGGCCAGCCGGAACGGCTACACCTTC
CASAASRNGYTF
>once|TRBV14|TRBD1|TRBJ2-1
TGTGCCAGCAGCCAAGATTCGGGGACAGGGGTGATTAATGAGCAGTTCTTC
CASSQDSGTGVINEQFF
>.|TRBV9|.|TRBJ2-1
TGTGCCAGCAGCGTAGTGGGGGCCACCTACAATGAGCAGTTCTTC
CASSVVGATYNEQFF
>few|TRBV3-1/TRBV3-2|.|TRBJ1-4
TGTGCCAGCAGCCGGACACCAAGGGGTGAAAAACTGTTTTTT
CASSRTPRGEKLFF
>.|TRBV7-6|TRBD2|TRBJ2-1
TGTGCCAGCAGCTTAGTGGGCGGGAGTATCGACAATGAGCAGTTCTTC
CASSLVGGSIDNEQFF
>.|TRBV5-1|.|TRBJ2-1
TGCGCCAGCAGCGGACGGGACGGGGGCTCCTACAATGAGCAGTTCTTC
CASSGRDGGSYNEQFF
>few|TRBV7-2|TRBD1|TRBJ1-1
TGTGCCAGCAGCCTACTGGACAGGGGGAACACTGAAGCTTTCTTT
CASSLLDRGNTEAFF
>.|TRBV5-1|.|TRBJ2-7
TGCGCCAGCAGTGTCGGGTCCTACGAGCAGTACTTC
CASSVGSYEQYF
>.|TRBV27|TRBD2|TRBJ2-3
TGTGCCAGCAGCCGCCTCAGCGGGAGCTCAAATACGCAGTATTTT
CASSRLSGSSNTQYF
>.|TRBV10-3|.|TRBJ2-7
TGTGCCATCAGTGAAGGGAGGGGGACGGGGGAGGAGCAGTACTTC
CAISEGRGTGEEQYF
>few|TRBV7-2|.|TRBJ2-2
TGTGCCAGCAGCTTAGCTCCCCAGGGTGCTATTGTCGGGGAGCTGTTTTTT
CASSLAPQGAIVGELFF
>few|TRBV30|.|TRBJ2-2
TGTGCCTGGACGGAGACCGGGGAGCTGTTTTTT
CAWTETGELFF
>.|TRBV6-5|TRBD1|TRBJ1-1
TGTGCCAGCAGTCCCCTAGGGGGCCACACTGAAGCTTTCTTT
CASSPLGGHTEAFF
>.|TRBV6-5|.|TRBJ2-7
TGTGCCACCACATCCAAAGAGGGAAACTACGAGCAGTACTTC
CATTSKEGNYEQYF
>.|TRBV13|TRBD1|TRBJ1-1
TGTGCCAGCAGCTTATATGGGCGAACAGGGGGCAACACTGAAGCTTTCTTT
CASSLYGRTGGNTEAFF
>.|TRBV6-5|.|TRBJ1-1
TGTGCCAGCAGTTATCCGGGCGGGAGTGGAGCTTTCTTT
CASSYPGGSGAFF
>.|TRBV18|.|TRBJ2-7
TGTGCCAGCTCACCATTAGGGGTTGGGGAGCAGTACTTC
CASSPLGVGEQYF
>.|TRBV9|.|TRBJ1-1
TGTGCCAGCAGCGCGGACAGAATGAACACTGAAGCTTTCTTT
CASSADRMNTEAFF
>few|TRBV9|TRBD1|TRBJ1-6
TGTGCCAGCAGCGTAGGGGGACAGTCCTCACCCCTCCACTTT
CASSVGGQSSPLHF
>.|TRBV3-1/TRBV3-2|.|TRBJ1-1
TGTGCCAGCAGCCGTAAGAACACTGAAGCTTTCTTT
CASSRKNTEAFF
>once|TRBV19|.|TRBJ2-3
TGTGCCAGTAGTATCTCGGGTCCGACAGATACGCAGTATTTT
CASSISGPTDTQYF
>.|TRBV19|TRBD1|TRBJ1-2
TGTGCCAGTAACCGGGACAGCAGTTTTTATGGCTACACCTTC
CASNRDSSFYGYTF
>.|TRBV7-3|.|TRBJ2-5
TGTGCCAGCAGCCCCCCCGAGGGCGGGGAGACCCAGTACTTC
CASSPPEGGETQYF
>once|TRBV5-8|TRBD1|TRBJ1-2
TGTGCCAGCAGCTTGGGGTTTTCGGGACAGGGGAACTATGGCTACACCTTC
CASSLGFSGQGNYGYTF
>.|TRBV7-2|TRBD2|TRBJ2-5
TGTGCCAGCAGTTTTTCGAGCACCCAGCGGGGGCAAGAGACCCAGTACTTC
CASSFSSTQRGQETQYF
>once|TRBV9|TRBD1|TRBJ1-4
TGTGCCAGCAGCGTCCGGGACAGGGGTGCAAAACTGTTTTTT
CASSVRDRGAKLFF
>once|TRBV6-2/TRBV6-3|.|TRBJ1-1
TGTGCCAGCAGTTCTTTAGGACAGTCCAGGCCTGAAGCTTTCTTT
CASSSLGQSRPEAFF
>.|TRBV7-2|.|TRBJ1-2
TGTGCCAGCACCGAGACCGGGATTAACTATGGCTACACCTTC
CASTETGINYGYTF
>few|TRBV7-3|.|TRBJ1-1
TGTGCCAGCAGCTTCGGAGCGAACACTGAAGCTTTCTTT
CASSFGANTEAFF
>.|TRBV6-4|.|TRBJ2-1
TGTGCCAGCAGTGTGAGCAGGGGAGGGAATGAGCAGTTCTTC
CASSVSRGGNEQFF
>.|TRBV6-6|.|TRBJ1-1
TGTGCCAGCAGTTACTCGAATCCAGGGCTCACTGAAGCTTTCTTT
CASSYSNPGLTEAFF
>.|TRBV5-4|TRBD1|TRBJ1-3
TGTGCCAGCAGCTTGAAGCAGGGGGCCTCTGGAAACACCATATATTTT
CASSLKQGASGNTIYF
>.|TRBV28|.|TRBJ2-7
TGTGCCAGCAGTTTATTAAAAGGCGGCATCGACGAGCAGTACTTC
CASSLLKGGIDEQYF
>.|TRBV2|.|TRBJ2-3
TGTGCCAGCAGTGAAGGGGTAGCGGCATCCACAGATACGCAGTATTTT
CASSEGVAASTDTQYF
>.|TRBV27|TRBD2|TRBJ2-1
TGTGCCAGCAGGGCCCTTAGCGGGGGGGTAGGTGGGGAGCAGTTCTTC
CASRALSGGVGGEQFF
>.|TRBV6-6|.|TRBJ2-7
TGTGCCAGCAGCCCTGACTATACCTACGAGCAGTACTTC
CASSPDYTYEQYF
>.|TRBV11-2|TRBD2|TRBJ2-5
TGTGCCAGCAGCCCCCGACTGGAGCGGGGTAAAGAGACCCAGTACTTC
CASSPRLERGKETQYF
>.|TRBV7-9|.|TRBJ1-6
TGTGCCAGCAGCCCTGGGGGGTACTCCTATAATTCACCCCTCCACTTT
CASSPGGYSYNSPLHF
>.|TRBV6-5|.|TRBJ1-2
TGTGCCAGCAGCAACGCAGGATATGGCTACACCTTC
CASSNAGYGYTF
>.|TRBV6-5|TRBD1|TRBJ2-7
TGTGCCAGCACCCGGGACAGGGGATCCTACGAGCAGTACTTC
CASTRDRGSYEQYF
>.|TRBV7-2|TRBD2|TRBJ2-1
TGTGCCAGCAGCTTATACAGACTAGCGGGAGAGCAGTTCTTC
CASSLYRLAGEQFF
>.|TRBV7-9|TRBD1|TRBJ1-5
TGTGCCAGCAGTCGGGCGGGACAGGGGATAGATCAGCCCCAGCATTTT
CASSRAGQGIDQPQHF
>.|TRBV30|.|TRBJ2-1
TGTGCCTGGAGTCGCGGGCTACCCAGAAACAATGAGCAGTTCTTC
CAWSRGLPRNNEQFF
>.|TRBV28|.|TRBJ1-2
TGTGCCAGCAGTTTAGCAGGGTATGGCTACACCTTC
CASSLAGYGYTF
>.|TRBV12-3/TRBV12-4|.|TRBJ1-3
TGTGCCAGCAGTTTAGTAACAAAAAACACCATATATTTT
CASSLVTKNTIYF
>.|TRBV2|TRBD1|TRBJ1-6
TGTGCCAGCACTCCTGAGGGGACAGAGGCTTCACCCCTCCACTTT
CASTPEGTEASPLHF
>few|TRBV10-1|TRBD2|TRBJ2-2
TGCGCCAGCAGTCCCGGACTAGCGGGGTACCTCACCGGGGAGCTGTTTTTT
CASSPGLAGYLTGELFF
>.|TRBV19|.|TRBJ2-7
TGTGCCAGTAGTATAACTACCGGCCAGACCTACGAGCAGTACTTC
CASSITTGQTYEQYF
>.|TRBV28|.|TRBJ1-1
TGTGCCAGCATCGTGCCTGCTACCACTGAAGCTTTCTTT
CASIVPATTEAFF
>.|TRBV9|.|TRBJ1-1
TGTGCCAGCAGCCCCCCGGAGGGGCTGAACACTGAAGCTTTCTTT
CASSPPEGLNTEAFF
>.|TRBV20-1|.|TRBJ2-6
TGCAGTGCCCAGGGGGCCAACGTCCTGACTTTC
CSAQGANVLTF
>.|TRBV7-9|TRBD1|TRBJ1-1
TGTGCCAGCAGCTTAAGGTCAGGGGGTGTTGAAGCTTTCTTT
CASSLRSGGVEAFF
>.|TRBV6-2/TRBV6-3|.|TRBJ2-5
TGTGCCAGCAGTTATGGCGGGAACCCCCAAGAGACCCAGTACTTC
CASSYGGNPQETQYF